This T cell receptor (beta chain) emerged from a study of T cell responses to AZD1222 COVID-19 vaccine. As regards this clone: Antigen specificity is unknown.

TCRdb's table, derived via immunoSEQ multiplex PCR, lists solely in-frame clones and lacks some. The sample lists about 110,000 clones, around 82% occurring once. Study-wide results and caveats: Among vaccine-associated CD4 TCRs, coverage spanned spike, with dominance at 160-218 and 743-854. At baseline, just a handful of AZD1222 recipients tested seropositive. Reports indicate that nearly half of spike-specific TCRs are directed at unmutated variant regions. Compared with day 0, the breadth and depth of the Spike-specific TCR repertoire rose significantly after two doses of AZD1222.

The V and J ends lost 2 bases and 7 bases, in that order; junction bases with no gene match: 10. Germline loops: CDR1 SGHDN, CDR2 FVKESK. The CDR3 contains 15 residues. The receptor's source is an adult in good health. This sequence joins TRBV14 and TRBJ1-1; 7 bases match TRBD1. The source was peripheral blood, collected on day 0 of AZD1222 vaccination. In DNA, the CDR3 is TGTGCCAGCAGCCAATGGGTCAGGGGGATTGGTGAAGCTTTCTTT. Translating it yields CASSQWVRGIGEAFF.